The T cell receptor beta chain described here comes from a study of immune heterogeneity within non-small cell lung tumors. Study results and limitations: For local T-cell clonality, the correlation with local tumor mutational burden was moderate but significant (R approximately 0.34).

This clonotype was detected many times. What it recognizes is unknown. V was shortened by 5 bases and J by 5 bases, with 18 bases between the two germline ends. CDR3 length equals 15 residues. Bulk tumor gDNA, about 630 ng per sample, served as the TCR template. Several biopsies were spaced far apart within each primary tumor and obtained as surgery took place. Newly diagnosed with untreated non-small cell lung cancer, the patients underwent curative surgery. It was with 32 V and 13 J primers that multiplex PCR amplified TCR beta CDR3. Via MiXCR, TCRdb re-called the multiplex PCR reads, giving one row per CDR3 protein. The sample has about 10,000 distinct CDR3 sequences, about 17% seen once; the top ten hold around 3.7%.

The source is a man between 35 and 55 years old with non-small cell lung cancer. The material sequenced was lung tumor tissue. The J gene is TRBJ2-5, the V gene TRBV12-3 or TRBV12-4, with D possibly matching TRBD1 (6 bases). CDR3 coding DNA: TGTGCCAGCAGTCTAAGAGCTGTCCAGGGGGAGACCCAGTACTTC. Translated: CASSLRAVQGETQYF.